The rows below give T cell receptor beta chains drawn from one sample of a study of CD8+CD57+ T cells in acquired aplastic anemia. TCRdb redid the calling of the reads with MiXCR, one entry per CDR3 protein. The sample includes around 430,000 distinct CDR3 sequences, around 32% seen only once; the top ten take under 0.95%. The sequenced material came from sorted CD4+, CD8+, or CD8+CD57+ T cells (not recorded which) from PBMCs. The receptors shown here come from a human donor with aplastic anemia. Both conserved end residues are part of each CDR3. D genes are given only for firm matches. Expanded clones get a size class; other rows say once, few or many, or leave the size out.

cdr3_aa: CASSLVGQGAGEKLFF
cdr3_nt: TGTGCCAGCAGCTTGGTCGGGCAGGGAGCCGGTGAAAAACTGTTTTTT
v_call: TRBV5-5
d_call: NA
j_call: TRBJ1-4
clone_size: once

cdr3_aa: CASRGEGDEQYF
cdr3_nt: TGTGCCAGCAGGGGGGAGGGAGACGAGCAGTACTTC
v_call: TRBV7-2
d_call: TRBD2
j_call: TRBJ2-7
clone_size: NA

cdr3_aa: CSARDTGISNTEAFF
cdr3_nt: TGCAGTGCTAGAGATACCGGAATCTCGAACACTGAAGCTTTCTTT
v_call: TRBV20-1
d_call: NA
j_call: TRBJ1-1
clone_size: few

cdr3_aa: CASSGDLQDQPQHF
cdr3_nt: TGTGCCAGCAGTGGCGACCTCCAGGATCAGCCCCAGCATTTT
v_call: TRBV2
d_call: NA
j_call: TRBJ1-5
clone_size: NA

cdr3_aa: CASSYAGGGNEQFF
cdr3_nt: TGTGCCAGCAGCTATGCAGGGGGCGGGAATGAGCAGTTCTTC
v_call: TRBV7-9
d_call: TRBD1
j_call: TRBJ2-1
clone_size: NA

cdr3_aa: CASSELAGSTDTQYF
cdr3_nt: TGTGCCAGCAGTGAACTAGCGGGGAGCACAGATACGCAGTATTTT
v_call: TRBV25-1
d_call: TRBD2
j_call: TRBJ2-3
clone_size: NA

cdr3_aa: CASSYSDRGPYTEAFF
cdr3_nt: TGTGCCAGCAGTTACTCGGACAGGGGGCCCTACACTGAAGCTTTCTTT
v_call: TRBV6-5
d_call: TRBD1
j_call: TRBJ1-1
clone_size: NA

cdr3_aa: CASKNRPGYGYTF
cdr3_nt: TGTGCCAGTAAAAACAGGCCCGGTTATGGCTACACCTTC
v_call: TRBV19
d_call: NA
j_call: TRBJ1-2
clone_size: NA

cdr3_aa: CASSELGGIQYF
cdr3_nt: TGTGCCAGCAGTGAATTAGGGGGCATTCAGTACTTT
v_call: TRBV6-1
d_call: TRBD1
j_call: TRBJ2-4
clone_size: NA

cdr3_aa: CASRGWTGRNYGHTF
cdr3_nt: TGTGCCAGCAGAGGCTGGACAGGTAGGAACTATGGCCACACCTTC
v_call: TRBV2
d_call: TRBD1
j_call: TRBJ1-2
clone_size: few

cdr3_aa: CASSLVTAGGWGYTF
cdr3_nt: TGTGCCAGCAGCTTAGTTACAGCAGGGGGCTGGGGCTACACCTTC
v_call: TRBV7-2
d_call: TRBD1
j_call: TRBJ1-2
clone_size: NA

cdr3_aa: CSVEFHGGRGYTF
cdr3_nt: TGCAGCGTTGAGTTTCATGGGGGACGTGGCTACACCTTC
v_call: TRBV29-1
d_call: NA
j_call: TRBJ1-2
clone_size: NA

cdr3_aa: CASSSGPGEQYF
cdr3_nt: TGTGCCAGCAGCTCTGGACCGGGCGAGCAGTACTTC
v_call: TRBV5-4
d_call: NA
j_call: TRBJ2-7
clone_size: NA

cdr3_aa: CSARPTDHTQYF
cdr3_nt: TGCAGTGCTAGACCAACCGACCATACGCAGTATTTT
v_call: TRBV20-1
d_call: NA
j_call: TRBJ2-3
clone_size: many

cdr3_aa: CASSSRTGRGEKLFF
cdr3_nt: TGTGCCAGTAGTTCGAGGACAGGGAGGGGTGAAAAACTGTTTTTT
v_call: TRBV19
d_call: TRBD1
j_call: TRBJ1-4
clone_size: many

cdr3_aa: CASSGRGNEKLFF
cdr3_nt: TGTGCCAGCAGTGGCAGGGGTAATGAAAAACTGTTTTTT
v_call: TRBV25-1
d_call: NA
j_call: TRBJ1-4
clone_size: few

cdr3_aa: CATSREIGDYEQYF
cdr3_nt: TGTGCCACCAGCAGAGAGATCGGGGACTACGAGCAGTACTTC
v_call: TRBV15
d_call: NA
j_call: TRBJ2-7
clone_size: NA

cdr3_aa: CASSGPYTDTQYF
cdr3_nt: TGTGCCAGCAGTGGACCGTACACAGATACGCAGTATTTT
v_call: TRBV2
d_call: NA
j_call: TRBJ2-3
clone_size: NA

cdr3_aa: CASSLAGGAGGYTF
cdr3_nt: TGCGCCAGCAGCTTGGCAGGGGGCGCAGGGGGCTACACCTTC
v_call: TRBV5-1
d_call: TRBD1
j_call: TRBJ1-2
clone_size: NA

cdr3_aa: CATTRDRGEKLFF
cdr3_nt: TGTGCCACCACCAGGGACAGGGGTGAAAAACTGTTTTTT
v_call: TRBV19
d_call: TRBD1
j_call: TRBJ1-4
clone_size: many

cdr3_aa: CASSSLPGGDYEQYF
cdr3_nt: TGTGCCAGCAGCTCCCTCCCGGGGGGGGACTACGAGCAGTACTTC
v_call: TRBV7-6
d_call: TRBD2
j_call: TRBJ2-7
clone_size: NA

cdr3_aa: CASSYSKGLNTEAFF
cdr3_nt: TGTGCCAGCAGTTACTCTAAGGGACTGAACACTGAAGCTTTCTTT
v_call: TRBV6-5
d_call: NA
j_call: TRBJ1-1
clone_size: few

cdr3_aa: CASSFRPGSPDTEAFF
cdr3_nt: TGTGCCAGCAGTTTTAGGCCCGGAAGCCCGGACACTGAAGCTTTCTTT
v_call: TRBV12-3/TRBV12-4
d_call: NA
j_call: TRBJ1-1
clone_size: NA

cdr3_aa: CASSLTRVNTGELFF
cdr3_nt: TGTGCCAGCAGCTTAACCAGGGTTAATACCGGGGAGCTGTTTTTT
v_call: TRBV7-2
d_call: NA
j_call: TRBJ2-2
clone_size: few

cdr3_aa: CSVERIAGTVDTQYF
cdr3_nt: TGCAGCGTTGAACGTATCGCAGGGACGGTTGATACGCAGTATTTT
v_call: TRBV29-1
d_call: NA
j_call: TRBJ2-3
clone_size: NA

cdr3_aa: CASSQGLWEQETQYF
cdr3_nt: TGTGCCAGCAGCCAAGGGTTGTGGGAACAAGAGACCCAGTACTTC
v_call: TRBV14
d_call: NA
j_call: TRBJ2-5
clone_size: many

cdr3_aa: CASSIRQGAKGQPQHF
cdr3_nt: TGTGCCAGTAGTATTCGGCAGGGGGCCAAAGGTCAGCCCCAGCATTTT
v_call: TRBV19
d_call: TRBD1
j_call: TRBJ1-5
clone_size: NA

cdr3_aa: CASSVESGAGYGYTF
cdr3_nt: TGTGCCAGCAGCGTAGAGTCGGGGGCTGGGTATGGCTACACCTTC
v_call: TRBV9
d_call: NA
j_call: TRBJ1-2
clone_size: NA

cdr3_aa: CASRLNTEAFF
cdr3_nt: TGTGCCAGCCGGTTGAACACTGAAGCTTTCTTT
v_call: TRBV12-3/TRBV12-4
d_call: NA
j_call: TRBJ1-1
clone_size: many

cdr3_aa: CASRRGSNYGYTF
cdr3_nt: TGTGCCAGCAGGAGGGGTTCTAACTATGGCTACACCTTC
v_call: TRBV6-1
d_call: NA
j_call: TRBJ1-2
clone_size: NA

cdr3_aa: CAWSVTFGTGNTEAFF
cdr3_nt: TGTGCCTGGAGTGTAACTTTCGGGACAGGGAACACTGAAGCTTTCTTT
v_call: TRBV11-1
d_call: TRBD1
j_call: TRBJ1-1
clone_size: NA

cdr3_aa: CASGSTILAKNIQYF
cdr3_nt: TGTGCCAGCGGGTCTACGATACTAGCCAAAAACATTCAGTACTTC
v_call: TRBV11-2
d_call: NA
j_call: TRBJ2-4
clone_size: few

cdr3_aa: CSAAREHEQYF
cdr3_nt: TGCAGCGCCGCTCGGGAGCACGAGCAGTACTTC
v_call: TRBV29-1
d_call: NA
j_call: TRBJ2-7
clone_size: many

cdr3_aa: CSARDAAYNEQFF
cdr3_nt: TGCAGTGCTAGAGATGCGGCCTACAATGAGCAGTTCTTC
v_call: TRBV20-1
d_call: NA
j_call: TRBJ2-1
clone_size: few

cdr3_aa: CASSSPGQGPYEQYF
cdr3_nt: TGTGCCAGCAGCTCACCCGGACAGGGGCCCTACGAGCAGTACTTC
v_call: TRBV5-4
d_call: TRBD1
j_call: TRBJ2-7
clone_size: NA

cdr3_aa: CSASGNSGSSYEQYF
cdr3_nt: TGCAGTGCTAGTGGTAATAGCGGGAGCTCTTACGAGCAGTACTTC
v_call: TRBV20-1
d_call: TRBD2
j_call: TRBJ2-7
clone_size: few